Following are 8 T cell receptor beta chains from one sample sequenced in a study of identical twins. In TCRdb, the 5' RACE reads were re-called with MiXCR into one record per CDR3 protein. The sample consists of 150,000 or so distinct CDR3 sequences, under 4.5% of them appearing once. The source material was memory T cells sorted from blood. These TCRs come from a man between 18 and 35 years old in good health.

This clonotype was detected ten times or more. The rearrangement uses TRBV7-9 and TRBJ2-1; a weak D match, TRBD2 (6 bases). The CDR3 covers 15 residues. Trimming removed 1 base at V and 7 bases at J, with 14 bases between. Germline V gives CDR1 SEHNR, CDR2 FQNEAQ (reference sequence). In nucleotides, the CDR3 is TGTGCCAGCAGCTTAGGTACTAGCTGGGGAAATGAGCAGTTCTTC. Residues: CASSLGTSWGNEQFF. The full variable domain, its missing parts supplied by reference TRBV7-9 and TRBJ2-1, is DTGVSQNPRHKITKRGQNVTFRCDPISEHNRLYWYRQTLGQGPEFLTYFQNEAQLEKSRLLSDRFSAERPKGSFSTLEIQRTEQGDSAMYLCASSLGTSWGNEQFFGPGTRLTVL.

This clonotype was detected many times. The chain links TRBV18 to TRBJ2-7, with no clear D. Per the germline V gene, CDR1 is KGHSH and CDR2 is LQKENI. The V and J ends lost 5 bases and 3 bases respectively, with 11 bases between them. This CDR3 has 13 residues. The CDR3 region is CASSEKGIYEQYV. CDR3 coding DNA: TGTGCCAGCTCAGAAAAAGGGATCTACGAGCAGTACGTC.

In this sample, this clonotype turned up many times. The V gene is TRBV12-3 or TRBV12-4, the J gene TRBJ2-7; D is possibly TRBD2 (6 bases). The V end was cut by 8 bases, the J end by 7 bases, with 24 bases between. This CDR3 region has 15 residues. The CDR3 DNA reads TGTGCCAGCCTCCTTCGGGACTCAAGATTGGAGGAGCAGTACTTC. It specifies CASLLRDSRLEEQYF.

This clonotype was counted many times. The V gene is TRBV11-1, the J gene TRBJ2-5, with D possibly TRBD2 on 6 matching bases. The CDR3 runs 14 residues. Looked up from germline, CDR1 is SGHAT and CDR2 is FQDESV (reference sequence). Trimming stripped 1 base from V and 5 bases from J, with 11 bases between. In DNA form, the CDR3 reads TGTGCCAGCAGCTTAGTAGCTGGGAGGGAGACCCAGTACTTC. It codes for CASSLVAGRETQYF. Supplemented by reference TRBV11-1 and TRBJ2-5, the full variable domain reads EAEVAQSPRYKITEKSQAVAFWCDPISGHATLYWYRQILGQGPELLVQFQDESVVDDSQLPKDRFSAERLKGVDSTLKIQPAELGDSAMYLCASSLVAGRETQYFGPGTRLLVL.

In its sample, this clonotype was seen a few times. This chain joins TRBV5-1 and TRBJ2-1; either TRBD1 or TRBD2 may fit D (5 bases each). The ends were cut back, 4 bases at V and 5 bases at J, with 13 bases in the middle. The CDR3 runs to 14 residues. Germline assignment: CDR1 SGHRS and CDR2 YFSETQ. CDR3 sequence (DNA): TGCGCCAGCAGCCCCGGGACGGAGGACAATGAGCAGTTCTTC. Amino acid sequence: CASSPGTEDNEQFF.

This clonotype has more than one count but fewer than ten. The V and J genes are TRBV6-1 and TRBJ2-2, with 8 bases that match TRBD2. Unmatched junction bases numbered 7, after V lost 6 bases and J lost 4 bases. This CDR3 contains 15 residues. Germline V gene lookup returns CDR1 MNHNS and CDR2 SASEGT. The CDR3 protein is CASRASGSSTGELFF. CDR3 DNA sequence: TGTGCCAGCAGGGCAAGCGGGAGTTCCACCGGGGAGCTGTTTTTT.

J is TRBJ2-1 and V is TRBV11-2; 8 bases fit TRBD2. CDR3 length equals 16 residues. V lost 6 bases, J lost 3 bases, and 10 bases stayed unmatched. Germline assignment: CDR1 SGHAT and CDR2 FQNNGV. Here the CDR3 DNA reads TGTGCCAGCAGACACGCGAGCGGGAGCAGCTACAATGAGCAGTTCTTC. Its protein is CASRHASGSSYNEQFF.

This clonotype was recorded many times. V gene TRBV20-1 combines with J gene TRBJ1-2; 11 nucleotides match TRBD1. The germline CDR1 and CDR2 sequences are DFQATT and SNEGSKA (reference sequence). With 3 bases clipped from V and 8 bases from J, the junction kept 5 bases outside the gene matches. CDR3 size: 13 residues. The CDR3: CSARDRGRRGYTF. In DNA form, the CDR3 reads TGCAGTGCTAGGGACAGGGGGCGGCGGGGCTACACCTTC.